The 25 T cell receptor beta chains in this list originate from one sample, sequenced in a study of shared clonotypes between healthy human individuals. Using immunoSEQ multiplex PCR, the repertoire was profiled, and TCRdb retains in-frame clones only, with some absent. The sample yields about 2.2 million clones, around 95% seen once. Positive CCR7 selection of CD45RO-negative cells yielded the naive CD8 cells, and terminally differentiated effector memory CD45RA+ cells were excluded. The sequenced material came from naive CD8+ T cells from PBMCs. The receptors were gathered from a man younger than 35 in good health. Some clones in this sample may be carry-over from other donors' samples.

The J gene is TRBJ2-2, the V gene TRBV6-1; D is perhaps TRBD2 (5 bases). CDR1 MNHNS and CDR2 SASEGT come from the germline V gene. The CDR3 is 15 amino acids. V was shortened by 8 bases and J by 6 bases, with 19 bases between the two germline ends. CDR3 in amino acids: CASYGPGRGSGELFF. The CDR3, as DNA: TGTGCCAGCTATGGCCCGGGGAGAGGTTCCGGGGAGCTGTTTTTT.

The chain couples TRBV5-1 to TRBJ2-5; 12 nucleotides align to TRBD2. J gave up 1 base and V 5 bases, and 3 bases lay outside the gene matches. CDR1 is SGHRS and CDR2 is YFSETQ in the germline V gene. The CDR3 covers 15 residues. DNA of the CDR3: TGCGCCAGCAGATGGACTAGCGGGACCCAAGAGACCCAGTACTTC. This codes for CASRWTSGTQETQYF.

The chain couples TRBV2 to TRBJ2-7, with no clear D. The germline V gene encodes CDR1 SNHLY and CDR2 FYNNEI. Between the trimmed V and J ends, which lost 4 bases and 5 bases, there was a span of 12 bases. The CDR3 sequence is 13 residues long. CDR3 loop: CASSAGEGDEQYF. The CDR3 DNA reads as TGTGCCAGCAGTGCTGGGGAAGGCGACGAGCAGTACTTC.

The rearrangement links TRBV5-6 to TRBJ2-3, with TRBD2 as a possible D gene (6 bases). The CDR3 runs 17 residues. Between the trimmed V and J ends, which lost 2 bases and 5 bases, there was a span of 21 bases. Germline CDR1 reads SGHDT; CDR2 reads YYEEEE. Here the CDR3 DNA reads TGTGCCAGCAGCTTAGGTCTCATAGGCTCGGGGGTAGATACGCAGTATTTT. Its translation: CASSLGLIGSGVDTQYF. The entire variable domain, with the rest obtained from reference TRBV5-6 and TRBJ2-3, is as follows: DAGVTQSPTHLIKTRGQQVTLRCSPKSGHDTVSWYQQALGQGPQFIFQYYEEEERQRGNFPDRFSGHQFPNYSSELNVNALLLGDSALYLCASSLGLIGSGVDTQYFGPGTRLTVL.

The genes are TRBV7-9 and TRBJ1-2; perhaps TRBD1 as D (5 bases). Germline V gene lookup returns CDR1 SEHNR and CDR2 FQNEAQ (reference sequence). This CDR3 has 16 residues. V gave up 5 bases and J gave up 8 bases, with 24 bases separating them. The CDR3 protein is CASSAGMGRLKSGYTF. The CDR3 bases are TGTGCCAGCAGCGCAGGGATGGGACGGCTGAAGTCGGGCTACACCTTC.

The rearrangement joins TRBV23-1 to TRBJ2-7; 10 bases are a match to TRBD2. TRBV23-1 belongs to the ORF category, with a function that is uncertain. This CDR3 spans 15 amino acids. Trimming cost V 0 bases and J 5 bases; bases outside gene matches: 4. The CDR3 bases are TGCGCCAGCAGTCAATCCGGACTAGCGGAGCACGAGCAGTACTTC. It is translated as CASSQSGLAEHEQYF.

The V call is TRBV15, the J call TRBJ1-2; TRBD1 agrees at 7 bases. With V trimmed by 0 bases and J by 8 bases, 9 bases remained unmatched. This CDR3 is 15 amino acids long. Germline V gives CDR1 LNHNV, CDR2 YYDKDF (reference sequence). CDR3 protein: CATSRDRGTAHGYTF. CDR3 DNA: TGTGCCACCAGCAGAGATCGTGGGACAGCGCACGGCTACACCTTC.

The chain recombines TRBV28 with TRBJ2-2; D remains ambiguous. CDR1 is MDHEN and CDR2 is SYDVKM in the germline V gene. Trimming took off 7 bases at V and 7 bases at J, with 16 bases between the two ends. There are 14 residues in the CDR3. The CDR3 nucleotides read TGTGCCAGCACAACACGGCCCCCGGGCGGGGAGCTGTTTTTT. Its translation is CASTTRPPGGELFF.

This rearrangement joins TRBV11-2 to TRBJ2-2; D call uncertain. Trimming removed 7 bases at V and 4 bases at J, with 10 bases between. Per germline, CDR1 SGHAT and CDR2 FQNNGV. The CDR3 covers 13 residues. For the CDR3, the DNA is TGTGCCAGCACCCAAGGGCGCACCGGGGAGCTGTTTTTT. Its translation is CASTQGRTGELFF.

The CDR3 DNA is TGTGCCAGCAGTTTAATTAGCGGGAGCCCCTACAATGAGCAGTTCTTC. Residues: CASSLISGSPYNEQFF. J is TRBJ2-1 and V is TRBV27; 9 bases fit TRBD2. Germline CDR1 MNHEY, CDR2 SMNVEV (reference sequence). Unmatched junction bases numbered 4, after V lost 2 bases and J lost 2 bases. The CDR3 extends over 16 amino acids.

Here the CDR3 reads CASSEPWTGDRGRDEQFF. The CDR3 DNA reads TGTGCCAGCAGTGAGCCGTGGACTGGGGACAGGGGGCGGGATGAGCAGTTCTTC. The chain is built from TRBV6-1 and TRBJ2-1, with 12 bases lining up with TRBD1. The germline CDR1 and CDR2 sequences are MNHNS and SASEGT. V was clipped by 3 bases and J by 8 bases; unmatched bases: 14. The CDR3 totals 18 residues.

The chain combines TRBV6-5 with TRBJ2-2, with a tentative D call TRBD2 (5 bases). V dropped 0 bases and J dropped 5 bases, with 10 bases sitting between them. CDR3 length equals 15 residues. Germline V lookup: CDR1 MNHEY, CDR2 SVGAGI. Here the CDR3 DNA reads TGTGCCAGCAGTTACTCGAAGAGGGTGACCGGGGAGCTGTTTTTT. This sequence encodes CASSYSKRVTGELFF.

This rearrangement joins TRBV18 to TRBJ2-7, with D unresolved. The CDR3 has 12 residues. CDR1 is KGHSH, CDR2 LQKENI, per germline. The V end was cut by 6 bases, the J end by 3 bases, with 9 bases between. The CDR3 here is CASSLKGYEQYF. CDR3 bases: TGTGCCAGCTCTCTAAAAGGCTACGAGCAGTACTTC. The variable domain in full, with the rest retrieved from reference TRBV18 and TRBJ2-7, is NAGVMQNPRHLVRRRGQEARLRCSPMKGHSHVYWYRQLPEEGLKFMVYLQKENIIDESGMPKERFSAEFPKEGPSILRIQQVVRGDSAAYFCASSLKGYEQYFGPGTRLTVT.

The gene calls are TRBV15 and TRBJ1-5; TRBD1 might be the D (5 bases). CDR1 and CDR2 from the germline V gene are LNHNV and YYDKDF (reference sequence). Trimming took off 3 bases at V and 3 bases at J, with 15 bases between the two ends. The CDR3 sequence is 16 residues long. Here the CDR3 reads CATSSSPGTLNQPQHF. Here the CDR3 DNA reads TGTGCCACCAGCAGCTCCCCCGGGACCCTCAATCAGCCCCAGCATTTT. The full variable domain, in which reference TRBV15 and TRBJ1-5 provide the parts outside the CDR3, is DAMVIQNPRYQVTQFGKPVTLSCSQTLNHNVMYWYQQKSSQAPKLLFHYYDKDFNNEADTPDNFQSRRPNTSFCFLDIRSPGLGDTAMYLCATSSSPGTLNQPQHFGDGTRLSIL.

Written as DNA, the CDR3 is TGCGCCAGCAGTCAATCCCGGGGGGGCTCCTACGAGCAGTACTTC. Translation gives CASSQSRGGSYEQYF. V and J are TRBV23-1 and TRBJ2-7, with 8 nucleotides matching TRBD2. TRBV23-1 is designated an ORF whose function remains uncertain. V shed 0 bases, J shed 0 bases, and the junction held 1 base outside the gene matches. The CDR3 is made up of 15 amino acids.

In this sample, this clone turned up a few times. V and J are TRBV27 and TRBJ1-5; weak D call: TRBD1 (5 bases). V lost 3 bases to trimming and J lost 5 bases, with 8 bases between them. This CDR3 comprises 13 residues. Germline loops: CDR1 MNHEY, CDR2 SMNVEV (reference sequence). For the CDR3, the DNA is TGTGCCAGCAGTTTGCAGGGACATCAGCCCCAGCATTTT. It translates to CASSLQGHQPQHF.

The chain employs TRBV5-1 and TRBJ1-6; 7 positions agree with TRBD1. Germline V lookup: CDR1 SGHRS, CDR2 YFSETQ. The CDR3 extends over 16 amino acids. With 5 bases clipped from V and 0 bases from J, the junction kept 5 bases outside the gene matches. CDR3 coding DNA: TGCGCCAGCAGTTTCCAGGGGGACTCCTATAATTCACCCCTCCACTTT. This codes for CASSFQGDSYNSPLHF.

Only a few counts were recorded for this clone. This sequence joins TRBV27 and TRBJ1-1; D call uncertain. The CDR3 spans 15 residues. V lost 6 bases and J 1 base, leaving 15 bases between the germline ends. Per germline, CDR1 MNHEY and CDR2 SMNVEV (reference sequence). The DNA of the CDR3 is TGTGCCAGCAGGGAGTTCCATTCGGGGAACACTGAAGCTTTCTTT. Translated: CASREFHSGNTEAFF.

V and J are TRBV15 and TRBJ2-3; D not certain. The germline V gene has CDR1 LNHNV and CDR2 YYDKDF (reference sequence). V dropped 4 bases and J dropped 2 bases, with 10 bases sitting between them. The CDR3 is 14 residues long. In nucleotides, the CDR3 is TGTGCCACCAGCATGGTCCCTCCCACAGATACGCAGTATTTT. Its translation: CATSMVPPTDTQYF.

The V and J genes are TRBV5-4 and TRBJ1-2; TRBD1 matches at 9 bases. The CDR3 spans 15 residues. With V trimmed by 4 bases and J by 6 bases, 10 bases remained unmatched. Germline CDR1 reads SGHNT; CDR2 reads YYREEE (reference sequence). CDR3 DNA sequence: TGTGCCAGCAGCAAAGAAAGACAGGGGGAGGATGGCTACACCTTC. It specifies CASSKERQGEDGYTF.

The chain recombines TRBV27 with TRBJ2-2; 7 positions match TRBD1. Looked up from germline, CDR1 is MNHEY and CDR2 is SMNVEV (reference sequence). The trim removed 5 bases at V and 1 base at J, leaving 10 bases unmatched. The CDR3 extends over 17 amino acids. CDR3 region: CASSTKRTGVNTGELFF. CDR3 in DNA: TGTGCCAGCAGTACCAAACGGACAGGTGTGAACACCGGGGAGCTGTTTTTT.

J is TRBJ2-7 and V is TRBV14; D not certain. Germline CDR1 and CDR2: SGHDN and FVKESK. The CDR3 runs to 11 residues. V shed 4 bases and J shed 6 bases, with 7 bases lying between them. The DNA for the CDR3 is TGTGCCAGCAGCCGGGCCGGCGAGCAGTACTTC. It is translated as CASSRAGEQYF.

This chain uses TRBV5-1 with TRBJ1-3; TRBD1 might be the D (5 bases). Germline values: CDR1 SGHRS, CDR2 YFSETQ. The CDR3 consists of 15 residues. V was clipped by 4 bases and J by 0 bases, with 11 bases between them. CDR3 coding DNA: TGCGCCAGCAGCGGAACAGGCTTCTCTGGAAACACCATATATTTT. Protein: CASSGTGFSGNTIYF.

Concerning this clone: Different DNA sequences within this sample yield the same CDR3. The chain carries TRBV6-5 and TRBJ2-5; D is unresolved. Germline assignment: CDR1 MNHEY and CDR2 SVGAGI. V lost 2 bases to trimming and J lost 1 base, with 11 bases between them. The CDR3 spans 15 residues. CDR3 amino acids: CASSYLLGPQETQYF. For the CDR3, the DNA is TGTGCCAGCAGTTACCTCCTTGGGCCCCAAGAGACCCAGTACTTC.

In nucleotides, the CDR3 is TGTGCCAGCAGCTTGGCGGGGGTAGGGGGCAAAAACATTCAGTACTTC. It yields the protein CASSLAGVGGKNIQYF. The V and J genes are TRBV5-6 and TRBJ2-4, with D tentatively TRBD1 or TRBD2 (6 bases each). This CDR3 region has 16 residues. V was shortened by 0 bases and J by 3 bases, with 13 bases between the two germline ends. Germline V gives CDR1 SGHDT, CDR2 YYEEEE.